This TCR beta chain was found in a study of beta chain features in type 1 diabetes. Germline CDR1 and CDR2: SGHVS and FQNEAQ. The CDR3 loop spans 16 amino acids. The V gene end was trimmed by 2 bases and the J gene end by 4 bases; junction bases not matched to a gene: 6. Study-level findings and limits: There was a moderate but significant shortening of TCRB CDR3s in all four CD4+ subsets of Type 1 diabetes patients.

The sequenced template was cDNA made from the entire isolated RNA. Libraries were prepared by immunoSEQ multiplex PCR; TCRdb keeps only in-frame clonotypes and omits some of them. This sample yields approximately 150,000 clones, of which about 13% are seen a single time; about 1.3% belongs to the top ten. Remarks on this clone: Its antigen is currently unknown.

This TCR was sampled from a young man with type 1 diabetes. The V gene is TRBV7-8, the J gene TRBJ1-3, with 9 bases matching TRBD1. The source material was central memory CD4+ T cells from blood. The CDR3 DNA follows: TGTGCCAGCAGCTTAAACGGACAGGGGACGGGAAACACCATATATTTT. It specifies CASSLNGQGTGNTIYF.